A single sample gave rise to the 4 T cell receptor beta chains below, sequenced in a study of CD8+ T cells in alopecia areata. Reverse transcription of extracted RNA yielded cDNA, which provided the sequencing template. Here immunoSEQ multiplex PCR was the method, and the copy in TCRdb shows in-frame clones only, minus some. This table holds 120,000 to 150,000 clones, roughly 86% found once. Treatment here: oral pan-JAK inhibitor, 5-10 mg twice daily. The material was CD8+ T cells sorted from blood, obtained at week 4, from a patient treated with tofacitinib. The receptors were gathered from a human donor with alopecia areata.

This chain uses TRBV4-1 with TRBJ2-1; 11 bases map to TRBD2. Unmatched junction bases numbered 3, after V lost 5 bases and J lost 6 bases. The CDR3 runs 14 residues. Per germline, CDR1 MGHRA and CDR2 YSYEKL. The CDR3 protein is CASSVGTSGNEQFF. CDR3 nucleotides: TGCGCCAGCAGCGTCGGGACTAGCGGCAATGAGCAGTTCTTC.

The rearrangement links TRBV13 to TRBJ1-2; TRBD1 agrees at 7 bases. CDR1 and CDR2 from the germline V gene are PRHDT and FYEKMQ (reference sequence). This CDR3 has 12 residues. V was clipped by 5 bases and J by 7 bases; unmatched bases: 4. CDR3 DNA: TGTGCCAGCAGCCGAAGGGACAGTGGCTACACCTTC. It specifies CASSRRDSGYTF.

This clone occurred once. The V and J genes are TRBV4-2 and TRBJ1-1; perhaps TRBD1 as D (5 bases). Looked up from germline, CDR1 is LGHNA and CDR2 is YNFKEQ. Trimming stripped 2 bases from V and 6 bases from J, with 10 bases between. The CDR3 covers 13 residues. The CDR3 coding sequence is TGTGCCAGCAGCCAACATGGGGCGGCTGAAGCTTTCTTT. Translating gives CASSQHGAAEAFF.

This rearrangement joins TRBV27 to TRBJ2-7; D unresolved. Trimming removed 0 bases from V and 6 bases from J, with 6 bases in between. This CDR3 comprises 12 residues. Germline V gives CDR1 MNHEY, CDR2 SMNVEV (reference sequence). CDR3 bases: TGTGCCAGCAGTTTATCAGGGCTCGAGCAGTACTTC. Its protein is CASSLSGLEQYF.